Below, 28 T cell receptor beta chains from the same sample are listed, as sequenced in a study of a mutant IDH1 vaccine in newly diagnosed glioma. The data were produced by immunoSEQ multiplex PCR, yet TCRdb's version contains in-frame clones alone and is incomplete. In the table there are tens of thousands of clones, around 80% of which are singletons. No cognate antigen is known for these TCRs. This sample's time point: week 11, during vaccination. Topical imiquimod accompanied each vaccine dose, which consisted of 300 ug of mutant IDH1 20-mer peptide. The sample consisted of PBMCs, taken from a glioma patient whose treatment included an IDH1 peptide vaccine. All receptors derive from a man between 35 and 55 years old with glioma.

The rearrangement links TRBV7-2 to TRBJ2-3, with a weak D call TRBD1 (5 bases). V lost 8 bases, J lost 3 bases, and 15 bases lay in between. Germline CDR1 SGHTA, CDR2 FQGNSA. The CDR3 consists of 14 residues. DNA of the CDR3: TGTGCCAGCGAGCCCAGGGTAGGGACAGATACGCAGTATTTT. Its translation: CASEPRVGTDTQYF. Combining the CDR3 with reference TRBV7-2 and TRBJ2-3 gives the whole variable domain GAGVSQSPSNKVTEKGKDVELRCDPISGHTALYWYRQSLGQGLEFLIYFQGNSAPDKSGLPSDRFSAERTGGSVSTLTIQRTQQEDSAVYLCASEPRVGTDTQYFGPGTRLTVL.

This chain connects TRBV6-5 to TRBJ1-2; D not resolved. Germline CDR1 reads MNHEY; CDR2 reads SVGAGI. This CDR3 has 12 residues. Trimming took off 2 bases at V and 7 bases at J, with 8 bases between the two ends. The CDR3 here is CASSYEGLGYTF. DNA for the CDR3: TGTGCCAGCAGTTACGAGGGTCTTGGCTACACCTTC.

The chain combines TRBV4-1 with TRBJ2-7, with D perhaps TRBD2 (6 bases). This CDR3 contains 16 residues. From germline, CDR1 is MGHRA and CDR2 YSYEKL. V was trimmed by 4 bases and J by 1 base, leaving 17 bases between them. CDR3 sequence (DNA): TGCGCCAGCAGCCCGTCGGGACTCACGCCTTCCTACGAGCAGTACGTC. This encodes CASSPSGLTPSYEQYV.

This chain joins TRBV10-2 and TRBJ2-7, with 13 bases lining up with TRBD2. Germline V gene sequence: CDR1 WSHSY, CDR2 SAAADI. J lost 3 bases, V lost 10 bases, and 3 bases had no gene match. The CDR3 covers 13 residues. The CDR3 is CATGTSGDYEQYF. The CDR3 DNA follows: TGCGCCACCGGGACTAGCGGGGACTACGAGCAGTACTTC.

V gene TRBV11-2 combines with J gene TRBJ2-1; D uncertain. The CDR3 spans 16 residues. CDR1 SGHAT and CDR2 FQNNGV come from the germline V gene. Deletions cut 3 bases from V and 7 bases from J, with 19 bases between. The CDR3 nucleotides read TGTGCCAGCAGCTTCCTTGGTAGTGCGGTCGAGAATGAGCAGTTCTTC. Its translation: CASSFLGSAVENEQFF.

The chain employs TRBV9 and TRBJ1-3; tentative D call: TRBD1 (6 bases). V was pared by 5 bases and J by 4 bases, with 7 bases between. CDR3 length: 12 amino acids. The V gene's germline CDR1 is SGDLS and CDR2 YYNGEE. CDR3 coding DNA: TGTGCCAGCAGGGGGGGCGGAAACACCATATATTTT. Residues: CASRGGGNTIYF.

This chain uses TRBV2 with TRBJ2-5; no firm D call. Trimming took 8 bases from V and 5 from J, leaving 9 bases between them. CDR1 is SNHLY, CDR2 FYNNEI, per germline. CDR3 length: 11 amino acids. The CDR3 loop is CASVQEETQYF. In DNA, the CDR3 is TGTGCCAGCGTCCAGGAGGAGACCCAGTACTTC.

CDR3 in amino acids: CASSFSSWNNEQFF. The CDR3 DNA follows: TGTGCCAGCAGCTTTTCTAGCTGGAACAATGAGCAGTTCTTC. This chain links TRBV7-8 with TRBJ2-1; TRBD2 is a possible D gene (5 bases). Germline V gene sequence: CDR1 SGHVS, CDR2 FQNEAQ. This CDR3 spans 14 amino acids. Trimming left V 3 bases short and J 5 bases short, with 11 bases between.

The genes are TRBV7-9 and TRBJ1-2; D may be TRBD1 (5 bases). This CDR3 spans 14 amino acids. CDR1 and CDR2 from the germline V gene are SEHNR and FQNEAQ (reference sequence). Trimming took off 6 bases at V and 7 bases at J, with 18 bases between the two ends. CDR3 nucleotides: TGTGCCAGCAGATTGTCCTCAGGGAAGCGTGGCTACACCTTC. It is translated as CASRLSSGKRGYTF.

V is TRBV4-1 and J is TRBJ2-7; 10 bases fit TRBD1. V gave up 0 bases and J gave up 2 bases; unmatched junction bases: 7. Germline loops: CDR1 MGHRA, CDR2 YSYEKL. The CDR3 totals 17 residues. The chain's CDR3 is CASSQEGGTGVPYEQYF. For the CDR3, the DNA is TGCGCCAGCAGCCAAGAGGGCGGGACAGGGGTCCCCTACGAGCAGTACTTC.

V is TRBV18 and J is TRBJ1-1; no firm D call. Trimming stripped 2 bases from V and 3 bases from J, with 7 bases between. Germline V gives CDR1 KGHSH, CDR2 LQKENI. The CDR3 totals 13 residues. The DNA for the CDR3 is TGTGCCAGCTCACCAGGCGGAGACACTGAAGCTTTCTTT. It encodes CASSPGGDTEAFF.

V usage is TRBV7-2 and J usage is TRBJ1-5; 11 positions match TRBD1. The V gene end was trimmed by 5 bases and the J gene end by 2 bases; junction bases not matched to a gene: 8. Germline assignment: CDR1 SGHTA and CDR2 FQGNSA. The length of the CDR3 is 17 residues. The CDR3 loop is CASSPGQGVVGNQPQHF. CDR3 coding DNA: TGTGCCAGCAGCCCGGGACAGGGGGTTGTGGGCAATCAGCCCCAGCATTTT.

A word on this clone: The sample carries other DNA sequences with the same CDR3. This sequence joins TRBV2 and TRBJ2-1; maybe TRBD2 (7 bases). Germline-derived CDR1 and CDR2 are SNHLY and FYNNEI. V was clipped by 11 bases and J by 4 bases, with 15 bases between them. This CDR3 spans 13 amino acids. The CDR3: CAGGLAVYNEQFF. In nucleotides, the CDR3 is TGTGCCGGGGGGCTAGCGGTGTACAATGAGCAGTTCTTC.

The rearrangement joins TRBV6-6 to TRBJ2-7; D not certain. Germline-derived CDR1 and CDR2 are MNHNY and SVGAGI (reference sequence). Trimming cost V 5 bases and J 0 bases, with 14 bases left between them. CDR3 size: 15 residues. The CDR3 DNA sequence: TGTGCCAGCAGTCCTTCCGCCCTGAGCTCCTACGAGCAGTACGTC. Protein sequence: CASSPSALSSYEQYV.

This chain uses TRBV27 with TRBJ1-1; maybe TRBD1 (6 bases). This CDR3 region has 13 residues. Trimming pared 5 bases from V and 2 bases from J, leaving 9 bases between. Germline V CDR1 and CDR2: MNHEY, SMNVEV (reference sequence). CDR3 DNA: TGTGCCAGCAGTCCACAGGGAAACACTGAAGCTTTCTTT. It translates to CASSPQGNTEAFF.

The CDR3 loop is CASSLLGRADTQYF. CDR3 DNA sequence: TGTGCCAGCAGCTTGTTGGGTAGAGCAGATACGCAGTATTTT. The chain is built from TRBV5-4 and TRBJ2-3, with D unclear. The V end lost 1 base, the J end lost 4 bases, and 10 bases lay between the germline ends. Per the germline V gene, CDR1 is SGHNT and CDR2 is YYREEE (reference sequence). This CDR3 contains 14 residues.

CDR3 nucleotide sequence: TGTGCTAGTGGTTTGACCCGACTAGCGGGAGACAATGAGCAGTTCTTC. Translating it yields CASGLTRLAGDNEQFF. The chain is built from TRBV12-5 and TRBJ2-1, with 12 bases fitting TRBD2. In germline, CDR1 is LGHNT, CDR2 FRNRAP. CDR3 length: 16 amino acids. The trim removed 2 bases at V and 5 bases at J, leaving 4 bases unmatched.

The rearrangement uses TRBV5-1 and TRBJ2-1; D not certain. V was cut by 1 base and J by 8 bases, with 7 bases left in between. This CDR3 has 12 residues. The germline V gene encodes CDR1 SGHRS and CDR2 YFSETQ. The CDR3 nucleotides are TGCGCCAGCAGCTTGCTCACTGATGAGCAGTTCTTC. Its translation: CASSLLTDEQFF.

Only a few counts were recorded for this clone. This chain connects TRBV6-6 to TRBJ1-1, with D perhaps TRBD1 (5 bases). The ends were cut back, 0 bases at V and 8 bases at J, with 10 bases in the middle. The CDR3 length is 13 residues. Germline V lookup: CDR1 MNHNY, CDR2 SVGAGI (reference sequence). The CDR3 DNA reads as TGTGCCAGCAGTTACTCCGTCGGGGGGGAAGCTTTCTTT. This encodes CASSYSVGGEAFF.

The chain joins TRBV28 to TRBJ1-2; D unclear. Deletions cut 8 bases from V and 1 base from J, with 17 bases between. The CDR3 contains 15 residues. The germline CDR1 and CDR2 sequences are MDHEN and SYDVKM. The CDR3: CASVSQDGINYGYTF. The CDR3 DNA reads as TGTGCCAGCGTCAGCCAAGACGGCATTAACTATGGCTACACCTTC.

This clone was counted between two and nine times. This sample includes further DNA sequences coding for the same CDR3. This chain joins TRBV7-2 and TRBJ2-2, with D possibly being TRBD2 (5 bases). With 5 bases removed from V and 11 bases from J, the gap between germline ends came to 21 bases. The CDR3 length is 15 residues. CDR1 and CDR2 (germline): SGHTA, FQGNSA. CDR3 residues: CASSTGPSSRSELFF. The DNA for the CDR3 is TGTGCCAGCAGCACCGGGCCTAGCTCGCGGTCCGAGCTGTTTTTT.

This clone was seen more than once but under ten times. Written as DNA, the CDR3 is TGTGCCAGCAGCAGGGGACTAGCGGCTAGCACAGATACGCAGTATTTT. It is translated as CASSRGLAASTDTQYF. The gene calls are TRBV7-8 and TRBJ2-3; 11 bases are shared with TRBD2. CDR1 is SGHVS and CDR2 is FQNEAQ in the germline V gene. V was clipped by 5 bases and J by 0 bases; unmatched bases: 4. This CDR3 is 16 amino acids long.

The rearrangement links TRBV19 to TRBJ2-1, with 16 bases matching TRBD2. The CDR3 sequence is 18 residues long. V dropped 6 bases and J dropped 0; count of bases not matched to a gene: 5. CDR1 is LNHDA and CDR2 is SQIVND in the germline V gene (reference sequence). The chain's CDR3 is CASRPGLAGGSSYNEQFF. The CDR3 DNA reads TGTGCCAGTAGGCCGGGACTAGCGGGAGGGAGCTCCTACAATGAGCAGTTCTTC. The entire variable domain, with the rest obtained from reference TRBV19 and TRBJ2-1, is as follows: DGGITQSPKYLFRKEGQNVTLSCEQNLNHDAMYWYRQDPGQGLRLIYYSQIVNDFQKGDIAEGYSVSREKKESFPLTVTSAQKNPTAFYLCASRPGLAGGSSYNEQFFGPGTRLTVL.

V and J are TRBV10-3 and TRBJ2-1; D tentatively fits TRBD1 or TRBD2 (5 bases each). V shed 11 bases and J shed 7 bases, with 18 bases lying between them. The CDR3 totals 13 residues. The germline V gene has CDR1 ENHRY and CDR2 SYGVKD. CDR3 in DNA: TGTGCCGTTACACGGGACCCCGGGAATGAGCAGTTCTTC. It encodes CAVTRDPGNEQFF.

V usage is TRBV25-1 and J usage is TRBJ1-1; no definite D call. The V and J ends lost 4 bases and 4 bases respectively, with 13 bases between them. Per germline, CDR1 MGHDK and CDR2 SYGVNS. CDR3 length equals 14 residues. The CDR3 coding sequence is TGTGCCAGCAGTGCCCGGGGAGGAGGCACTGAAGCTTTCTTT. It is translated as CASSARGGGTEAFF.

This clone appeared a single time. The chain joins TRBV11-3 to TRBJ1-6, with TRBD1 matching over 9 bases. Trimming removed 5 bases from V and 7 bases from J; junction bases left unmatched: 12. This CDR3 is 17 amino acids long. Per germline, CDR1 SGHNT and CDR2 YENEEA. The chain's CDR3 is CASSPGGGQGFNSPLHF. As DNA, the CDR3 is TGTGCCAGCAGCCCCGGGGGGGGACAGGGTTTCAATTCACCCCTCCACTTT.

The CDR3 DNA is TGTGCCAGCAGCCAAGGACAGGGGGCGCATCAGCCCCAGCATTTT. Translated: CASSQGQGAHQPQHF. This chain uses TRBV11-1 with TRBJ1-5; 11 nucleotides line up with TRBD1. The CDR3 loop spans 15 amino acids. J was trimmed by 5 bases and V by 5 bases; bases with no gene match: 5. CDR1 and CDR2 (germline): SGHAT, FQDESV (reference sequence).

This rearrangement joins TRBV4-3 to TRBJ2-2; D tentatively fits TRBD1 or TRBD2 (5 bases each). Germline assignment: CDR1 LGHNA and CDR2 YSLEER. V lost 4 bases, J lost 2 bases, and 11 bases lay in between. The CDR3 runs 15 residues. In nucleotides, the CDR3 is TGCGCCAGCAGCCCCGGGACGGTAAACACCGGGGAGCTGTTTTTT. This codes for CASSPGTVNTGELFF.